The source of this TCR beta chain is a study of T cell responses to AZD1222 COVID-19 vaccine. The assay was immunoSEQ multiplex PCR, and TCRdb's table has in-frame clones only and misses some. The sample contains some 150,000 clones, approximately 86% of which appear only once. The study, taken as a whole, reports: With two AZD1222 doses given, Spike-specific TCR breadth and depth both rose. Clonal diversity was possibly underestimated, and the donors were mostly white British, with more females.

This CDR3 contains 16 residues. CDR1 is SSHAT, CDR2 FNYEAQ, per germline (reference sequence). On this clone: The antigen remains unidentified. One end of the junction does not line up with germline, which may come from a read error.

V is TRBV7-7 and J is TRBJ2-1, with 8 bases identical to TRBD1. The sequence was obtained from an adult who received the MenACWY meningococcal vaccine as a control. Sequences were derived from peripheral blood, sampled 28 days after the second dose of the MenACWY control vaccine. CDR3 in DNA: TGTGCTAGCAGCTTCCGGACAGGGAGCTCCTACAATGAGCAGTTCTTC. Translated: CASSFRTGSSYNEQFF.